These T cell receptor beta chains were read from a single sample in a study of T cells in narcolepsy. This table comes from immunoSEQ multiplex PCR, and its TCRdb copy is limited to in-frame clones, with some not included. Found here are about 30,000 clones, over 80% of them singletons; the top ten hold around 3%. Sequencing input: CD45RA- memory CD4+ T cells from PBMCs. The receptors were sampled from a human donor with narcolepsy. The CDR3 runs from the conserved cysteine through the conserved F or W. D genes are given only for firm matches. Clone size, where shown, is once, few, many, or a class for clones that have expanded.

CDR3nt: TGCGCCAGCAGCCCGGACAGGGGTTCCTATAATTCACCCCTCCACTTT
CDR3aa: CASSPDRGSYNSPLHF
abundance: NA
d_gene: TRBD1
v_gene: TRBV5-1
j_gene: TRBJ1-6

CDR3nt: TGTGCCAGCAGCCAACCGGGACAGGTTAACTATGGCTACACCTTC
CDR3aa: CASSQPGQVNYGYTF
abundance: NA
d_gene: TRBD1
v_gene: TRBV4-2
j_gene: TRBJ1-2

CDR3nt: TGTGCCAGCTCACAAGGGTCGTCCGGGTTTGGCTACACCTTC
CDR3aa: CASSQGSSGFGYTF
abundance: few
d_gene: NA
v_gene: TRBV18
j_gene: TRBJ1-2

CDR3nt: TGTGCCAGCAGCTTACAACAGGGTCCGTACGAGCAGTACTTC
CDR3aa: CASSLQQGPYEQYF
abundance: once
d_gene: NA
v_gene: TRBV7-2
j_gene: TRBJ2-7

CDR3nt: TGCGCCAGCAGCCCGGGACAAACTAGCACAGATACGCAGTATTTT
CDR3aa: CASSPGQTSTDTQYF
abundance: NA
d_gene: NA
v_gene: TRBV5-1
j_gene: TRBJ2-3

CDR3nt: TGCAGCGTTGAAGGGGGGAACGATGAAAAACTGTTTTTT
CDR3aa: CSVEGGNDEKLFF
abundance: NA
d_gene: NA
v_gene: TRBV29-1
j_gene: TRBJ1-4

CDR3nt: TGTGCCAGCAGCTTGGGTCAAGGGGACCACGAGCAGTACTTC
CDR3aa: CASSLGQGDHEQYF
abundance: few
d_gene: NA
v_gene: TRBV5-5
j_gene: TRBJ2-7

CDR3nt: TGTGCCAGCAGTGAAGGTGGGACAGGAGTCCAAGAGACCCAGTACTTC
CDR3aa: CASSEGGTGVQETQYF
abundance: NA
d_gene: TRBD1
v_gene: TRBV6-1
j_gene: TRBJ2-5

CDR3nt: TGCGCCAGCAGGGGTTTAAGGGGGACGGGGAACACTGAAGCTTTCTTT
CDR3aa: CASRGLRGTGNTEAFF
abundance: NA
d_gene: NA
v_gene: TRBV5-1
j_gene: TRBJ1-1

CDR3nt: TGTGCCTGGAGAGGTAGCTATAGCAATCAGCCCCAGCATTTT
CDR3aa: CAWRGSYSNQPQHF
abundance: NA
d_gene: NA
v_gene: TRBV30
j_gene: TRBJ1-5

CDR3nt: TGTGCCAGCAGCTCTCCGGGACTAGCAGGCGGGGAGCTGTTTTTT
CDR3aa: CASSSPGLAGGELFF
abundance: NA
d_gene: TRBD2
v_gene: TRBV7-2
j_gene: TRBJ2-2

CDR3nt: TGTGCCAGCAGTGGTGGACAGGTTAGGGTCGGGGAGCTGTTTTTT
CDR3aa: CASSGGQVRVGELFF
abundance: NA
d_gene: TRBD1
v_gene: TRBV2
j_gene: TRBJ2-2

CDR3nt: TGTGCCAGCAGCTTTCAGCGGGGGGTCTTGTTCTTC
CDR3aa: CASSFQRGVLFF
abundance: NA
d_gene: TRBD2
v_gene: TRBV13
j_gene: TRBJ2-1

CDR3nt: TGTGCCAGTAGTATGTATAGCGGGGGCGACGAGCAGTACTTC
CDR3aa: CASSMYSGGDEQYF
abundance: NA
d_gene: TRBD2
v_gene: TRBV19
j_gene: TRBJ2-7

CDR3nt: TGTGCCAGCACCGTCGACCAGGGGACCAACTACGAGCAGTACTTC
CDR3aa: CASTVDQGTNYEQYF
abundance: NA
d_gene: NA
v_gene: TRBV13
j_gene: TRBJ2-7

CDR3nt: TGTGCCAGCAAGTTCAGGGCTCAAGAGCAGTACTTC
CDR3aa: CASKFRAQEQYF
abundance: once
d_gene: NA
v_gene: TRBV2
j_gene: TRBJ2-7

CDR3nt: TGTGCCAGCAGCTCCGGACTAGCAAACACCGGGGAGCTGTTTTTT
CDR3aa: CASSSGLANTGELFF
abundance: NA
d_gene: TRBD2
v_gene: TRBV7-7
j_gene: TRBJ2-2

CDR3nt: TGCGCCAGCCACCTTGCGGGGAGCACAGATACGCAGTATTTT
CDR3aa: CASHLAGSTDTQYF
abundance: NA
d_gene: NA
v_gene: TRBV5-1
j_gene: TRBJ2-3

CDR3nt: TGTGCCAGTAGTCGCGGGGGAGTCGGGGACGAGCAGTACTTC
CDR3aa: CASSRGGVGDEQYF
abundance: NA
d_gene: TRBD2
v_gene: TRBV19
j_gene: TRBJ2-7

CDR3nt: TGTGCCAGCAGTAAGACAGGGGAGTACGAGCAGTACTTC
CDR3aa: CASSKTGEYEQYF
abundance: NA
d_gene: TRBD1
v_gene: TRBV6-1
j_gene: TRBJ2-7

CDR3nt: TGCGCCAGCAGCTTGGCCGGGCTAGCGGGGGGGCATGAGCAGTTCTTC
CDR3aa: CASSLAGLAGGHEQFF
abundance: NA
d_gene: TRBD2
v_gene: TRBV5-1
j_gene: TRBJ2-1

CDR3nt: TGCGCCAGCAGCTTGGGGACAGGGCCCAACTCTGGAAACACCATATATTTT
CDR3aa: CASSLGTGPNSGNTIYF
abundance: NA
d_gene: TRBD1
v_gene: TRBV5-1
j_gene: TRBJ1-3

CDR3nt: TGCAGCACAGGGGGGGAGGGAAGGATGGCTTTCTTT
CDR3aa: CSTGGEGRMAFF
abundance: NA
d_gene: TRBD1
v_gene: TRBV29-1
j_gene: TRBJ1-1

CDR3nt: TGCGCCAGCAGCCAAGGCCGACAGGCCCACGATGGCTACACCTTC
CDR3aa: CASSQGRQAHDGYTF
abundance: NA
d_gene: NA
v_gene: TRBV4-3
j_gene: TRBJ1-2

CDR3nt: TGTGCCAGCAGCTCCCCGCAGCCCCAGTTCTTC
CDR3aa: CASSSPQPQFF
abundance: NA
d_gene: NA
v_gene: TRBV13
j_gene: TRBJ2-1

CDR3nt: TGTGCCAGTATAGACAGGACAAACTATGGCTACACCTTC
CDR3aa: CASIDRTNYGYTF
abundance: NA
d_gene: NA
v_gene: TRBV19
j_gene: TRBJ1-2